The subject of this entry is one T cell receptor beta chain. This PCR relied on a set of 60 Vbeta primers and 13 Jbeta primers. Profiled with immunoSEQ multiplex PCR; TCRdb holds only in-frame clones, not every one. The sample records 63,000 or so clones, around 70% being singletons. V gave up 0 bases and J gave up 1 base, with 10 bases separating them. CDR1 is SGHRS, CDR2 YFSETQ, per germline. This CDR3 region has 15 residues. This entry belongs to a study of cytomegalovirus exposure and HLA in healthy donors. V usage is TRBV5-1 and J usage is TRBJ2-5, with D possibly being TRBD1 (6 bases). The sequencing input was PBMCs. The receptor was derived from a woman under 40 in good health and CMV-seropositive. The CDR3 loop reads CASSLVQGGQETQYF. The CDR3 DNA follows: TGCGCCAGCAGCTTGGTCCAAGGGGGCCAAGAGACCCAGTACTTC.